This T cell receptor (beta chain) was recorded in a study of shared clonotypes between healthy human individuals. Study conclusions and caveats: Few donors restricted represented genetic and exposure-history diversity. Estimated richness was generally greater in naive than memory subsets. Naive CD4 clonotypes overlapped across several donors at roughly 5.1%.

The germline gives CDR1 SGHTS, CDR2 YDEGEE. This CDR3 contains 14 residues. V gave up 2 bases and J gave up 8 bases, with 13 bases separating them. Sequencing was performed with immunoSEQ multiplex PCR; in TCRdb, only in-frame clones are kept and a portion is missing. The sample holds about 680,000 clones, more than 70% seen once. The study separated CD4+ cells into CD45RA+ naive and CD45RA-negative memory subsets. For this clone: Its target is not known.

The V call is TRBV5-8, the J call TRBJ1-4; D not resolved. What was sequenced was memory CD4+ T cells sorted from blood. Documented subset: CD45RA-negative fraction. The TCR originated in a woman aged 25 to 45 in good health. The CDR3 loop is CASSFGRVGEKLFF. CDR3 bases: TGTGCCAGCAGCTTTGGTAGGGTTGGGGAAAAACTGTTTTTT.